Only a few counts were recorded for the clone carrying this T cell receptor beta chain. The antigen is not known. This entry is derived from a study of spatial heterogeneity in lung cancer. Overall study findings and caveats: Ubiquitous expanded tumor TCRs were observed in blood more at resection than follow-up.

TCRdb reprocessed the 5' RACE reads via MiXCR and lists one record per CDR3 protein. The sample lists about 38,000 distinct CDR3 sequences, 7.5% seen once, with under 30% in the top ten. The time point was: sample taken at primary tumor resection. Frozen PBMC, nontumor lung or tumor provided whole RNA, which was sequenced unsorted. The donor population consisted of roughly 70 patients with untreated, early-stage non-small cell lung cancer. Germline V gene sequence: CDR1 DFQATT, CDR2 SNEGSKA (reference sequence). Trimming took 5 bases from V and 5 from J, leaving 12 bases between them. CDR3 length: 12 residues.

This specimen consisted of PBMCs, obtained at surgery. The clonotype was recovered from a male donor with early-stage non-small cell lung cancer. The V and J genes are TRBV20-1 and TRBJ1-2, with D possibly matching TRBD1 (5 bases). The CDR3 sequence is CSASGTSYGYTF. The CDR3 coding sequence is TGCAGTGCTTCAGGGACTTCTTATGGCTACACCTTC.